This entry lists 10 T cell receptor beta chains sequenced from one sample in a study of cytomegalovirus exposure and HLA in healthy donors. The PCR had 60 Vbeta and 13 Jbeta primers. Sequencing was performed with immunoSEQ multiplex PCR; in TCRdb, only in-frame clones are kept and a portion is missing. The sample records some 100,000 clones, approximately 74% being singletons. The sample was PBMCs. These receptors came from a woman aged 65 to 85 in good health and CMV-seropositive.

CDR3 nucleotide sequence: TGTGCCAGCAGCTTAGTGGCGGGAGGATCCTACGAGCAGTACTTC. Protein product: CASSLVAGGSYEQYF. V and J are TRBV7-6 and TRBJ2-7; 8 bases fit TRBD2. The germline gives CDR1 SGHVS, CDR2 FNYEAQ. The CDR3 extends over 15 amino acids. With V trimmed by 1 base and J by 1 base, 3 bases remained unmatched.

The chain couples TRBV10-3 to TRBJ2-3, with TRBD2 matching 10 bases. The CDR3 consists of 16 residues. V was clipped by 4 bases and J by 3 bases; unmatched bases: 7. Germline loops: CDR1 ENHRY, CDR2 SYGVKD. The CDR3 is CAISVRAGGGTDTQYF. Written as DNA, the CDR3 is TGTGCCATCAGTGTCCGAGCGGGAGGGGGTACAGATACGCAGTATTTT.

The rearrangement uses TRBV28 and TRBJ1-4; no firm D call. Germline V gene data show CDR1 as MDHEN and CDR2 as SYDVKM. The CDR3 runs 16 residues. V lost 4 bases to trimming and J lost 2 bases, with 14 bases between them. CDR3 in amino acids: CASSSPRGATNEKLFF. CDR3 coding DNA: TGTGCCAGCAGTTCCCCCCGGGGTGCGACTAATGAAAAACTGTTTTTT. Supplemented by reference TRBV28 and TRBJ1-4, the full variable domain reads DVKVTQSSRYLVKRTGEKVFLECVQDMDHENMFWYRQDPGLGLRLIYFSYDVKMKEKGDIPEGYSVSREKKERFSLILESASTNQTSMYLCASSSPRGATNEKLFFGSGTQLSVL.

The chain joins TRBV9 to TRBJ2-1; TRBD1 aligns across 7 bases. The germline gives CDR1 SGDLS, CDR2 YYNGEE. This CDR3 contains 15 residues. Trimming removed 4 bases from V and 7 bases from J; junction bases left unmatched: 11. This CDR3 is CASSLRKVGQNEQFF. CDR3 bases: TGTGCCAGCAGCTTACGGAAAGTGGGACAGAATGAGCAGTTCTTC.

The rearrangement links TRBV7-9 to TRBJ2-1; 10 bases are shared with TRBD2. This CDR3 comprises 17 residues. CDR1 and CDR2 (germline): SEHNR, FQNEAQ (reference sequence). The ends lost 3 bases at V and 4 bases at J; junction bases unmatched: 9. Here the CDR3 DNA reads TGTGCCAGCAGCTTGTCGCCGGGACTAGCGATTTACAATGAGCAGTTCTTC. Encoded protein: CASSLSPGLAIYNEQFF.

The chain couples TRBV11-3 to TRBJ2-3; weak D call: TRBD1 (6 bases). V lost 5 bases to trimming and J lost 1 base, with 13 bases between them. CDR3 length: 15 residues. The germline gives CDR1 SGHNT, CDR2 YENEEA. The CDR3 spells CASSPGGGGTDTQYF. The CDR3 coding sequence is TGTGCCAGCAGCCCCGGTGGGGGCGGCACAGATACGCAGTATTTT.

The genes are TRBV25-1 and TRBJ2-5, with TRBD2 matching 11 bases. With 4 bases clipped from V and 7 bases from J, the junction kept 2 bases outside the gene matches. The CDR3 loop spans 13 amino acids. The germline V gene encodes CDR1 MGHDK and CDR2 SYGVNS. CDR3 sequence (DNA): TGTGCCAGCAGTGTTAGCGGGGGGGGGACCCAGTACTTC. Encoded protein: CASSVSGGGTQYF.

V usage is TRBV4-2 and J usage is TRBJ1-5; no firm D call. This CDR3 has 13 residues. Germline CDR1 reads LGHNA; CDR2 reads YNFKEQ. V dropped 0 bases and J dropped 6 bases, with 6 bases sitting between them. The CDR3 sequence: CASSQDSGQPQHF. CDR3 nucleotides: TGTGCCAGCAGCCAAGACAGCGGTCAGCCCCAGCATTTT.

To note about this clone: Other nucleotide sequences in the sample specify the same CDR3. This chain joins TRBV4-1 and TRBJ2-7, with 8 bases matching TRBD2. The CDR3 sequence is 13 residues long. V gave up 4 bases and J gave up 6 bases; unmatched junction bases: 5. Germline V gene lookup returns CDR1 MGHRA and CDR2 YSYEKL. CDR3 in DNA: TGCGCCAGCAGCCCGGGGGGGGGACTCGAGCAGTACTTC. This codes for CASSPGGGLEQYF.

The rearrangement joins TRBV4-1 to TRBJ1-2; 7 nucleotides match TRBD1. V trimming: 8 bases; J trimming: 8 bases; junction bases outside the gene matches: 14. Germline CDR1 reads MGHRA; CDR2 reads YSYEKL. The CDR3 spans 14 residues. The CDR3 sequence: CASSPEGALGGYTF. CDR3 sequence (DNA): TGCGCCAGCTCCCCGGAGGGGGCTTTGGGGGGCTACACCTTC.